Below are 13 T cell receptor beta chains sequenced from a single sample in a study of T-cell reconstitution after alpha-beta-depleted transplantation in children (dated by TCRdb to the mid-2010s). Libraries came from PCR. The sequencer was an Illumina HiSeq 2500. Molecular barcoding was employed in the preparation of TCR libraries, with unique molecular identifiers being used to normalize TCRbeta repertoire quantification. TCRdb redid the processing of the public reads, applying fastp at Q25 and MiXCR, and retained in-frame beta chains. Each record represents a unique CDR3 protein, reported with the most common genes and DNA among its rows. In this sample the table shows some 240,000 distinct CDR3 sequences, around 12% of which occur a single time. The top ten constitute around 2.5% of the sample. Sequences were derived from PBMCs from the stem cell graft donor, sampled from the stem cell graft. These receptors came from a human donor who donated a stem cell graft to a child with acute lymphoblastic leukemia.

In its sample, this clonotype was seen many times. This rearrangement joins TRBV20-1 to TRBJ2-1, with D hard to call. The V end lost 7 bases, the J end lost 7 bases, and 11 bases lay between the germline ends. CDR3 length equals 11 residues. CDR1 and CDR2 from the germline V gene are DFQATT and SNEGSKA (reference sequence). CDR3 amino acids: CSVWAMNEQFF. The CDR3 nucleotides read TGCAGTGTTTGGGCGATGAATGAGCAGTTCTTC.

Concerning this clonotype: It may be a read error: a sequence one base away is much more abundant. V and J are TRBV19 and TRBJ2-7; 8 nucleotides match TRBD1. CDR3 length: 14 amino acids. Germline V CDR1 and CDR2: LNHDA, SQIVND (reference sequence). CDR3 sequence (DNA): TGTGTCAGTAGTACCGGACAGGGTCCCTACGAGCAGTACTTC. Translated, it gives CVSSTGQGPYEQYF.

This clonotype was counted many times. The CDR3 DNA reads as TGTGCCGGATCTCAGGGGACCACCGGGGAGCTGTTTTTT. Translating gives CAGSQGTTGELFF. The V call is TRBV3-1, the J call TRBJ2-2; D perhaps matches TRBD1 (6 bases). This CDR3 has 13 amino acids. Germline V gene data show CDR1 as LGHDT and CDR2 as YNNKEL (reference sequence). Trimming left V 11 bases short and J 4 bases short, with 14 bases between.

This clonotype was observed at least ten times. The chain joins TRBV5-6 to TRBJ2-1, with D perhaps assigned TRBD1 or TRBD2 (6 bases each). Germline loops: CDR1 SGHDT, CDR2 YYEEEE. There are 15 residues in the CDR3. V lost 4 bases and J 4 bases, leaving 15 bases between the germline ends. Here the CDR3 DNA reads TGTGCCAGCAGCACGACAGGTGGGGGGTACAATGAGCAGTTCTTC. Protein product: CASSTTGGGYNEQFF.

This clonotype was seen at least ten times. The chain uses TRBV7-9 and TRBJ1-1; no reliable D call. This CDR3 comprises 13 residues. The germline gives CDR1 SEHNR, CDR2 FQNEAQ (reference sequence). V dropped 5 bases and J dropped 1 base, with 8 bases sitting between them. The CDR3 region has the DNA TGTGCCAGCAGCATAAAAGGGAACACTGAAGCTTTCTTT. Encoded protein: CASSIKGNTEAFF.

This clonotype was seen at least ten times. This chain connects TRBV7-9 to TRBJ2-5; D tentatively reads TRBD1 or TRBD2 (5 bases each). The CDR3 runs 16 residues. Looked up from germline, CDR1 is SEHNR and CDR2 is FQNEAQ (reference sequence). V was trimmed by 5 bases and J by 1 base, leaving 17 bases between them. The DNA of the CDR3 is TGTGCCAGCAGCATATTAACGGGACGGACCCAAGAGACCCAGTACTTC. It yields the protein CASSILTGRTQETQYF.

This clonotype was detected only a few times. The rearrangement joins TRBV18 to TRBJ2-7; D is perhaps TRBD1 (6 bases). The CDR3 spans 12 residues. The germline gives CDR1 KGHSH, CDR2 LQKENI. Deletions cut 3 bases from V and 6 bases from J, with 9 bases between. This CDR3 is CASSPGAGEQYF. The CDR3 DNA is TGTGCCAGCTCACCGGGGGCTGGCGAGCAGTACTTC. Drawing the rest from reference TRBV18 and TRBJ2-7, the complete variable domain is NAGVMQNPRHLVRRRGQEARLRCSPMKGHSHVYWYRQLPEEGLKFMVYLQKENIIDESGMPKERFSAEFPKEGPSILRIQQVVRGDSAAYFCASSPGAGEQYFGPGTRLTVT.

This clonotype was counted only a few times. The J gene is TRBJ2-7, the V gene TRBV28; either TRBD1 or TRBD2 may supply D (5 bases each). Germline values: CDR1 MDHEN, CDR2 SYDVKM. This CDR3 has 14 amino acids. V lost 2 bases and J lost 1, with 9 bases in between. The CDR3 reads CASSLIWGSYEQYF. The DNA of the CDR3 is TGTGCCAGCAGTTTAATCTGGGGGTCCTACGAGCAGTACTTC.

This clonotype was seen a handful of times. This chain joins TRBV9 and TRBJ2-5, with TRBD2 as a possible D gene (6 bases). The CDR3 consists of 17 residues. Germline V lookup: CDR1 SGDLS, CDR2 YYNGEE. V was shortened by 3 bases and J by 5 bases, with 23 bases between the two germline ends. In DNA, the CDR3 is TGTGCCAGCAGCGACTCCCCTTCGTGGGACTCGTTGGAGACCCAGTACTTC. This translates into CASSDSPSWDSLETQYF.

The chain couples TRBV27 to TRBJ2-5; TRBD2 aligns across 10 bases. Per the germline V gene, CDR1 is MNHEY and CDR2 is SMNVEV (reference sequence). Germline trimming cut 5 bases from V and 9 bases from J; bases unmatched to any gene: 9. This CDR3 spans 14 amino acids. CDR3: CASSIKRGGSPQYF. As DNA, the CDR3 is TGTGCCAGCAGTATTAAGCGGGGGGGGTCGCCCCAGTACTTC.

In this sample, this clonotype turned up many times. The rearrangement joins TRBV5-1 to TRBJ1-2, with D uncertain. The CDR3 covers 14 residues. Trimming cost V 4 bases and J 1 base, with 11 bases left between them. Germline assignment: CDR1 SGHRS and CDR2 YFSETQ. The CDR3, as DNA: TGCGCCAGCAGCCCATATGGGGTTAACTATGGCTACACCTTC. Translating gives CASSPYGVNYGYTF.

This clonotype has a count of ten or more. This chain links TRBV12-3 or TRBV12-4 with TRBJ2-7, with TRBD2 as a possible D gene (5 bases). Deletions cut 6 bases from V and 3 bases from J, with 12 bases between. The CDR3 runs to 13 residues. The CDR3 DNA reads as TGTGCCAGCAGCTCGAGAGGGTTCTACGAGCAGTACTTC. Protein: CASSSRGFYEQYF.

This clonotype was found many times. CDR3 DNA: TGTGCCAGCAAGGCGGTCCTGGGCGCCGGGGAGCTGTTTTTT. Translated, it gives CASKAVLGAGELFF. The genes are TRBV6-2 or TRBV6-3 and TRBJ2-2; no reliable D call. The CDR3 is made up of 14 amino acids. The germline CDR1 and CDR2 sequences are MNHEY and SVGEGT. Between the trimmed V and J ends, which lost 7 bases and 6 bases, there was a span of 15 bases.